One sample yielded the 16 T cell receptor beta chains listed below, sequenced in a study of T cell responses to AZD1222 COVID-19 vaccine (dated by TCRdb to the early 2020s). Libraries were prepared through the immunoSEQ multiplex PCR assay. TCRdb provides this immuneACCESS table in a form limited to in-frame rearrangements. Some clones are lacking; in checked studies, under half of them reflect an unresolved V gene, and why the rest are absent is not known. The sample yields 120,000 to 150,000 clones; roughly nine tenths were counted once. The ten top clones hold roughly 7.5% of the sample. The time point label, as the study defines it: about 28 days (+/-7) after the second vaccine dose. The intended sense of this specimen's treatment or condition label: meningococcal conjugate vaccine given as trial control. The starting material was peripheral blood, obtained 28 days after the second dose of the MenACWY control vaccine. Receptors originate from an adult who received the MenACWY meningococcal vaccine as a control.

The CDR3 DNA is TGTGCCAGCAGCCCGACAGGGAATTATGGCTACACCTTC. It encodes CASSPTGNYGYTF. The chain carries TRBV12-3 or TRBV12-4 and TRBJ1-2, with TRBD1 matching over 7 bases. J was trimmed by 5 bases and V by 6 bases; bases with no gene match: 6. The CDR3 is made up of 13 amino acids.

The V gene is TRBV18, the J gene TRBJ1-1; 7 bases are a match to TRBD1. Germline CDR1 and CDR2: KGHSH and LQKENI. The CDR3 totals 14 residues. Trimming cost V 4 bases and J 1 base; bases outside gene matches: 3. The CDR3 nucleotides read TGTGCCAGCTCACGGACAGGAGAGAACACTGAAGCTTTCTTT. It translates to CASSRTGENTEAFF.

V is TRBV18 and J is TRBJ2-1; D is undetermined. This CDR3 has 16 amino acids. The ends were cut back, 4 bases at V and 7 bases at J, with 20 bases in the middle. CDR1 and CDR2 (germline): KGHSH, LQKENI. CDR3 residues: CASSLDATTSPNEQFF. The CDR3, as DNA: TGTGCCAGCTCACTGGACGCGACCACGTCCCCGAATGAGCAGTTCTTC.

The chain couples TRBV11-2 to TRBJ2-7; TRBD2 aligns across 12 bases. Germline trimming cut 2 bases from V and 4 bases from J; bases unmatched to any gene: 9. This CDR3 spans 17 amino acids. Germline V gene sequence: CDR1 SGHAT, CDR2 FQNNGV. CDR3 DNA: TGTGCCAGCAGCTTAACTACGGGGCTAGCGGGAGGGTACGAGCAGTACTTC. This encodes CASSLTTGLAGGYEQYF.

The V call is TRBV28, the J call TRBJ2-7; D is perhaps TRBD1 or TRBD2 (6 bases each). This CDR3 region has 14 residues. Trimming removed 6 bases from V and 3 bases from J, with 15 bases in between. Germline V gene sequence: CDR1 MDHEN, CDR2 SYDVKM. This CDR3 reads CASRPHGGGYEQYF. In nucleotides, the CDR3 is TGTGCCAGCAGGCCTCACGGGGGCGGCTACGAGCAGTACTTC.

This sequence joins TRBV27 and TRBJ2-7; 7 bases agree with TRBD1. With V trimmed by 4 bases and J by 7 bases, 7 bases remained unmatched. This CDR3 contains 13 residues. Germline CDR1 is MNHEY and CDR2 is SMNVEV (reference sequence). The CDR3 reads CASSWTGSGEQYF. CDR3 DNA sequence: TGTGCCAGCAGTTGGACAGGATCGGGGGAGCAGTACTTC.

The chain combines TRBV9 with TRBJ2-1; 8 nucleotides line up with TRBD2. The germline gives CDR1 SGDLS, CDR2 YYNGEE. V gave up 1 base and J gave up 5 bases; unmatched junction bases: 17. CDR3 size: 19 residues. The DNA of the CDR3 is TGTGCCAGCAGCGTATCGCGGGGGGCCAGTCGGGAAGCCGACAATGAGCAGTTCTTC. As protein: CASSVSRGASREADNEQFF.

This chain joins TRBV9 and TRBJ1-6, with D unresolved. Germline CDR1 is SGDLS and CDR2 is YYNGEE. This CDR3 has 17 amino acids. The V end lost 1 base, the J end lost 9 bases, and 20 bases lay between the germline ends. CDR3 DNA: TGTGCCAGCAGCGTACTCGCCCTGATCGGGGAAAGTTCACCCCTCCACTTT. Its protein is CASSVLALIGESSPLHF.

This chain connects TRBV19 to TRBJ1-2; a possible D gene is TRBD1 (6 bases). In germline, CDR1 is LNHDA, CDR2 SQIVND (reference sequence). V lost 6 bases, J lost 7 bases, and 15 bases lay in between. This CDR3 region has 13 residues. DNA for the CDR3: TGTGCCAGTAGCGGCACAGGGTTTGGTGGCTACACCTTC. Its protein product is CASSGTGFGGYTF.

This clone was observed a handful of times. CDR3 coding DNA: TGTGCCAGCAGCACCCCGACAGGAAAAGGGATGGATACTGAAGCTTTCTTT. It encodes CASSTPTGKGMDTEAFF. This chain connects TRBV5-6 to TRBJ1-1; possible D gene TRBD1, 6 bases. Germline V CDR1 and CDR2: SGHDT, YYEEEE. This CDR3 comprises 17 residues. Trimming left V 4 bases short and J 5 bases short, with 24 bases between.

The chain links TRBV5-1 to TRBJ2-2; 9 bases align to TRBD1. The CDR3 is made up of 18 amino acids. Germline V gene sequence: CDR1 SGHRS, CDR2 YFSETQ. Trimming cost V 0 bases and J 0 bases; bases outside gene matches: 6. The chain's CDR3 is CASSLAKGQGSNTGELFF. The CDR3 bases are TGCGCCAGCAGCTTGGCCAAGGGACAGGGTTCGAACACCGGGGAGCTGTTTTTT.

The rearrangement links TRBV27 to TRBJ1-4; TRBD1 is a possible D gene (5 bases). Trimming cost V 4 bases and J 4 bases, with 13 bases left between them. Germline assignment: CDR1 MNHEY and CDR2 SMNVEV (reference sequence). This CDR3 spans 15 amino acids. The CDR3 nucleotides are TGTGCCAGCAGTTCCGCGGGGGGGTTTAATGAAAAACTGTTTTTT. The encoded protein is CASSSAGGFNEKLFF.

The chain combines TRBV9 with TRBJ2-5; TRBD1 might be the D (7 bases). V was shortened by 3 bases and J by 2 bases, with 14 bases between the two germline ends. Germline values: CDR1 SGDLS, CDR2 YYNGEE. The CDR3 is 15 residues long. CDR3 bases: TGTGCCAGCAGCGCTCGACAGGGAGGACAAGAGACCCAGTACTTC. Its protein is CASSARQGGQETQYF.

The gene calls are TRBV7-2 and TRBJ2-1, with 7 bases aligning to TRBD1. The CDR3 runs 15 residues. Looked up from germline, CDR1 is SGHTA and CDR2 is FQGNSA. V shed 5 bases, J shed 4 bases, and the junction held 8 bases outside the gene matches. CDR3 sequence: CASSPRGGAYNEQFF. The CDR3, as DNA: TGTGCCAGCAGCCCAAGAGGGGGCGCGTACAATGAGCAGTTCTTC.

V usage is TRBV29-1 and J usage is TRBJ2-2; no reliable D call. Trimming removed 5 bases at V and 4 bases at J, with 14 bases between. The CDR3 runs 14 residues. Germline CDR1 is SQVTM and CDR2 is ANQGSEA. The CDR3: CSVSFTVGTGELFF. The DNA of the CDR3 is TGCAGCGTTTCGTTTACAGTGGGCACCGGGGAGCTGTTTTTT.

This sequence joins TRBV28 and TRBJ2-5, with a weak D call TRBD2 (5 bases). The CDR3 is made up of 15 amino acids. Germline loops: CDR1 MDHEN, CDR2 SYDVKM. Trimming shortened V by 2 bases and J by 0 bases, and 10 bases separated the two germline ends. CDR3 residues: CASSLEVANQETQYF. In DNA form, the CDR3 reads TGTGCCAGCAGTTTAGAGGTAGCGAACCAAGAGACCCAGTACTTC.